Listed here are 31 T cell receptor beta chains from one sample, sequenced in a study of blood T cell repertoires in COVID-19. TCRdb's copy holds only in-frame clones and misses some; the assay was immunoSEQ multiplex PCR. The sample shows a few hundred thousand clones, around 91% of them seen only once. The sequenced sample was peripheral blood. The origin of the receptors is a woman aged 60-75 years with acute or convalescent COVID-19.

J is TRBJ2-1 and V is TRBV29-1, with TRBD2 identical over 10 bases. Losses at the gene ends were 7 bases for V and 4 bases for J; bases not matched to a gene: 1. This CDR3 is built from 12 residues. The germline V gene encodes CDR1 SQVTM and CDR2 ANQGSEA. The CDR3 bases are TGCAGCGGGACTAGCGGATACAATGAGCAGTTCTTC. Protein sequence: CSGTSGYNEQFF.

V gene TRBV27 combines with J gene TRBJ1-2, with 9 bases matching TRBD1. The CDR3 has 17 amino acids. Trimming cost V 6 bases and J 2 bases; bases outside gene matches: 13. CDR1 and CDR2 from the germline V gene are MNHEY and SMNVEV (reference sequence). The CDR3 DNA is TGTGCCAGCAGCGCCCGACACAGGGGGCCTATAAACTATGGCTACACCTTC. The encoded protein is CASSARHRGPINYGYTF.

This clone was seen once. A read error may produce the germline difference seen at one junction end. This chain connects TRBV7-2 to TRBJ2-1; 11 bases agree with TRBD1. There are 13 residues in the CDR3. CDR1 and CDR2 (germline): SGHTA, FQGNSA. CDR3 sequence reads: CASSAPTGTGGIF. The DNA for the CDR3 is TGTGCCAGCAGCGCCCCGACCGGGACAGGGGGAATCTTC.

The chain couples TRBV28 to TRBJ1-1; TRBD1 matches 7 bases. The CDR3 runs to 13 residues. V dropped 5 bases and J dropped 7; count of bases not matched to a gene: 7. Germline loops: CDR1 MDHEN, CDR2 SYDVKM. The CDR3 bases are TGTGCCAGCAGTCCCTCGGGACAGTTTGAAGCTTTCTTT. Encoded protein: CASSPSGQFEAFF.

The chain is built from TRBV4-1 and TRBJ2-3, with a tentative D call TRBD1 (6 bases). Germline V gene sequence: CDR1 MGHRA, CDR2 YSYEKL. V lost 2 bases and J 4 bases, leaving 13 bases between the germline ends. The CDR3 is made up of 15 amino acids. The CDR3 sequence is CASSQTTGFADTQYF. The CDR3 DNA is TGCGCCAGCAGCCAAACAACAGGGTTCGCAGATACGCAGTATTTT.

The V call is TRBV19, the J call TRBJ1-2; TRBD1 aligns across 7 bases. In germline, CDR1 is LNHDA, CDR2 SQIVND (reference sequence). With V trimmed by 7 bases and J by 4 bases, 6 bases remained unmatched. The CDR3 has 13 amino acids. CDR3 region: CASTRGTAYGYTF. In DNA form, the CDR3 reads TGTGCCAGTACCAGAGGGACAGCCTATGGCTACACCTTC.

The chain recombines TRBV27 with TRBJ1-1, with 9 bases matching TRBD1. The CDR3 runs 14 residues. Germline trimming cut 5 bases from V and 10 bases from J; bases unmatched to any gene: 11. The germline V gene has CDR1 MNHEY and CDR2 SMNVEV (reference sequence). This CDR3 reads CASSLGTGRSAAFF. For the CDR3, the DNA is TGTGCCAGCAGTCTCGGGACAGGGAGGTCGGCAGCTTTCTTT.

The V and J genes are TRBV4-3 and TRBJ2-7; 7 bases are a match to TRBD2. The CDR3 runs to 13 residues. Looked up from germline, CDR1 is LGHNA and CDR2 is YSLEER. With V trimmed by 2 bases and J by 6 bases, 4 bases remained unmatched. The CDR3 nucleotides are TGCGCCAGCAGCCAAAGACTAGCAAGCGAGCAGTACTTC. Amino acids: CASSQRLASEQYF.

The V gene is TRBV3-1 (or the pseudogene TRBV3-2), the J gene TRBJ1-6; 7 positions agree with TRBD1. CDR3 length: 15 amino acids. From germline, CDR1 is LGHDT and CDR2 YNNKEL (reference sequence). The ends lost 8 bases at V and 7 bases at J; junction bases unmatched: 11. The CDR3 here is CASASLGGGNSPLHF. CDR3 nucleotide sequence: TGTGCCAGCGCATCCCTAGGAGGGGGCAATTCACCCCTCCACTTT.

The V gene is TRBV28, the J gene TRBJ2-2; a weak D match, TRBD1 (6 bases). V was trimmed by 4 bases and J by 1 base, leaving 19 bases between them. The CDR3 loop spans 18 amino acids. Germline CDR1 is MDHEN and CDR2 is SYDVKM. The CDR3 DNA sequence: TGTGCCAGCAGTTCGCCCCTGGACAGAGGTAGGAACACCGGGGAGCTGTTTTTT. It codes for CASSSPLDRGRNTGELFF.

This chain joins TRBV13 and TRBJ1-4; no clear D. The V end was cut by 0 bases, the J end by 5 bases, with 4 bases between. The CDR3 loop spans 13 amino acids. The germline CDR1 and CDR2 sequences are PRHDT and FYEKMQ (reference sequence). The chain's CDR3 is CASSLGPNEKLFF. The CDR3, as DNA: TGTGCCAGCAGCTTAGGTCCGAATGAAAAACTGTTTTTT.

This clone has only one observation. The V call is TRBV16, the J call TRBJ1-2; D uncertain. The CDR3 consists of 13 residues. CDR1 and CDR2 from the germline V gene are KGHSY and FQNENV. Trimming shortened V by 2 bases and J by 4 bases, and 8 bases separated the two germline ends. This CDR3 reads CASSQQLSYGYTF. The CDR3 nucleotides read TGTGCCAGCAGCCAACAACTATCCTATGGCTACACCTTC.

The J gene is TRBJ2-4, the V gene TRBV4-3; 8 bases are a match to TRBD2. CDR1 and CDR2 from the germline V gene are LGHNA and YSLEER. CDR3 length: 16 residues. Trimming cost V 1 base and J 3 bases; bases outside gene matches: 5. The CDR3 sequence is CASSQGLAGFKNIQYF. The CDR3 coding sequence is TGCGCCAGCAGCCAAGGCCTAGCGGGCTTCAAAAACATTCAGTACTTC.

This chain uses TRBV4-3 with TRBJ1-6; 9 nucleotides line up with TRBD1. The V and J ends lost 2 bases and 7 bases, in that order; junction bases with no gene match: 3. The CDR3 consists of 15 residues. Per the germline V gene, CDR1 is LGHNA and CDR2 is YSLEER. In DNA form, the CDR3 reads TGCGCCAGCAGCCAAACACAGGGGGCGAATTCACCCCTCCACTTT. The encoded protein is CASSQTQGANSPLHF.

The CDR3 DNA sequence: TGCGCCAGCAGCTCCGGGACTAGTCGAGAGACCCAGTACTTC. Translation: CASSSGTSRETQYF. The chain links TRBV5-1 to TRBJ2-5, with 8 bases that match TRBD2. CDR1 is SGHRS and CDR2 is YFSETQ in the germline V gene. This CDR3 region has 14 residues. Losses at the gene ends were 3 bases for V and 4 bases for J; bases not matched to a gene: 5. The full variable domain, in which reference TRBV5-1 and TRBJ2-5 provide the parts outside the CDR3, is KAGVTQTPRYLIKTRGQQVTLSCSPISGHRSVSWYQQTPGQGLQFLFEYFSETQRNKGNFPGRFSGRQFSNSRSEMNVSTLELGDSALYLCASSSGTSRETQYFGPGTRLLVL.

V and J are TRBV7-8 and TRBJ1-3; D uncertain. The CDR3 length is 15 residues. Per germline, CDR1 SGHVS and CDR2 FQNEAQ. V lost 0 bases, J lost 0 bases, and 6 bases lay in between. This chain's CDR3 is CASSLASRSGNTIYF. CDR3 coding DNA: TGTGCCAGCAGCTTAGCGTCCCGCTCTGGAAACACCATATATTTT. The whole variable domain, filled in from reference TRBV7-8 and TRBJ1-3, reads GAGVSQSPRYKVAKRGQDVALRCDPISGHVSLFWYQQALGQGPEFLTYFQNEAQLDKSGLPSDRFFAERPEGSVSTLKIQRTQQEDSAVYLCASSLASRSGNTIYFGEGSWLTVV.

The gene calls are TRBV9 and TRBJ2-1; TRBD2 matches at 10 bases. Germline CDR1 is SGDLS and CDR2 is YYNGEE. J gave up 5 bases and V 0 bases, and 5 bases lay outside the gene matches. The length of the CDR3 is 16 residues. As DNA, the CDR3 is TGTGCCAGCAGCGTAGTAAGCGGGAGGGACGACAATGAGCAGTTCTTC. This gives the protein CASSVVSGRDDNEQFF.

This clone was detected a few times. The chain links TRBV5-8 to TRBJ1-2, with TRBD1 identical over 7 bases. J lost 7 bases, V lost 0 bases, and 6 bases had no gene match. This CDR3 is built from 14 residues. Germline CDR1 and CDR2: SGHTS and YDEGEE. In nucleotides, the CDR3 is TGTGCCAGCAGCTTGGTAGGGGGCGCGAGTGGCTACACCTTC. It translates to CASSLVGGASGYTF.

This chain uses TRBV6-5 with TRBJ1-6, with 9 bases that match TRBD1. CDR3 length equals 14 residues. CDR1 and CDR2 (germline): MNHEY, SVGAGI. Trimming cost V 2 bases and J 10 bases; bases outside gene matches: 3. The CDR3 DNA reads as TGTGCCAGCAGTTACGGGGACAGGGACTCACCCCTCCACTTT. It is translated as CASSYGDRDSPLHF.

This clone was seen more than once but under ten times. V usage is TRBV28 and J usage is TRBJ1-5; D is unresolved. V was cut by 6 bases and J by 3 bases, with 15 bases left in between. Per germline, CDR1 MDHEN and CDR2 SYDVKM. The length of the CDR3 is 15 residues. CDR3 loop: CASSPRPGLNQPQHF. For the CDR3, the DNA is TGTGCCAGCAGCCCAAGACCTGGGCTCAATCAGCCCCAGCATTTT.

The gene calls are TRBV29-1 and TRBJ2-2; a possible D gene is TRBD2 (5 bases). The CDR3 is 13 residues long. V lost 8 bases, J lost 1 base, and 11 bases lay in between. From germline, CDR1 is SQVTM and CDR2 ANQGSEA. DNA of the CDR3: TGCAGCTCTTTTGGAGGGAACACCGGGGAGCTGTTTTTT. This sequence encodes CSSFGGNTGELFF.

V is TRBV9 and J is TRBJ1-1; unclear D gene. V lost 0 bases and J lost 1, with 7 bases in between. The CDR3 sequence is 14 residues long. The germline CDR1 and CDR2 sequences are SGDLS and YYNGEE. CDR3 sequence (DNA): TGTGCCAGCAGCGTAGGGGCCTCGAACACTGAAGCTTTCTTT. Its translation is CASSVGASNTEAFF.

This clone occurred a few times. The genes are TRBV14 and TRBJ2-7, with TRBD2 as a possible D gene (5 bases). This CDR3 comprises 16 residues. V lost 2 bases, J lost 0 bases, and 14 bases lay in between. The germline V gene encodes CDR1 SGHDN and CDR2 FVKESK. The CDR3 loop is CASSQRSGYLSYEQYF. DNA of the CDR3: TGTGCCAGCAGCCAACGGTCGGGGTACCTCTCCTACGAGCAGTACTTC.

The V call is TRBV19, the J call TRBJ1-5; D call uncertain. Germline lookup yields CDR1 LNHDA and CDR2 SQIVND (reference sequence). Trimming removed 1 base at V and 6 bases at J, with 19 bases between. The CDR3 consists of 17 residues. The CDR3 spells CASSIGGVPSLFQPQHF. In DNA, the CDR3 is TGTGCCAGTAGTATAGGGGGAGTTCCAAGCCTATTTCAGCCCCAGCATTTT.

The chain uses TRBV10-3 and TRBJ1-3; 8 bases are shared with TRBD1. The CDR3 totals 14 residues. Trimming removed 8 bases from V and 3 bases from J; junction bases left unmatched: 6. In germline, CDR1 is ENHRY, CDR2 SYGVKD. The DNA for the CDR3 is TGTGCCATCCGGCAGGGGGCTATTGGAAACACCATATATTTT. As protein: CAIRQGAIGNTIYF.

The CDR3 here is CAGQGGSNEKLFF. The CDR3 nucleotides are TGTGCCGGGCAAGGGGGCTCTAATGAAAAACTGTTTTTT. The V and J genes are TRBV7-9 and TRBJ1-4; 7 nucleotides agree with TRBD1. The CDR3 is 13 amino acids. J lost 3 bases, V lost 11 bases, and 6 bases had no gene match. Looked up from germline, CDR1 is SEHNR and CDR2 is FQNEAQ (reference sequence).

The rearrangement joins TRBV10-3 to TRBJ2-5, with TRBD1 identical over 8 bases. The ends lost 3 bases at V and 5 bases at J; junction bases unmatched: 11. The CDR3 sequence is 16 residues long. Germline assignment: CDR1 ENHRY and CDR2 SYGVKD. The CDR3 DNA reads TGTGCCATCAGTGATCCTTTGGACAGGGAAGAGGAGACCCAGTACTTC. It specifies CAISDPLDREEETQYF.

The chain combines TRBV6-5 with TRBJ1-2; no definite D call. V was clipped by 6 bases and J by 0 bases, with 8 bases between them. This CDR3 region has 13 residues. The germline gives CDR1 MNHEY, CDR2 SVGAGI. This CDR3 reads CASREGTNYGYTF. The CDR3 DNA follows: TGTGCCAGCAGAGAGGGAACTAACTATGGCTACACCTTC.

The genes are TRBV18 and TRBJ1-1, with D maybe TRBD1 (5 bases). CDR3 size: 13 residues. Germline CDR1 KGHSH, CDR2 LQKENI. The V and J ends lost 6 bases and 4 bases respectively, with 12 bases between them. CDR3 coding DNA: TGTGCCAGCTCTCGGGCGGGGGGCACTGAAGCTTTCTTT. This gives the protein CASSRAGGTEAFF.

This clone has only one observation. This sequence joins TRBV2 and TRBJ2-7; TRBD1 matches 8 bases. Germline lookup yields CDR1 SNHLY and CDR2 FYNNEI. There are 14 residues in the CDR3. V lost 7 bases, J lost 3 bases, and 8 bases stayed unmatched. Here the CDR3 DNA reads TGTGCCAGCACCGAAGACAGGGGTTTCTACGAGCAGTACTTC. It is translated as CASTEDRGFYEQYF.

The V call is TRBV11-2, the J call TRBJ1-1; tentatively, D is TRBD1 (6 bases). CDR1 and CDR2 (germline): SGHAT, FQNNGV. Trimming pared 5 bases from V and 4 bases from J, leaving 17 bases between. CDR3 length: 15 amino acids. The CDR3 is CASSPQGSSVTEAFF. CDR3 sequence (DNA): TGTGCCAGCAGCCCCCAGGGGAGTTCAGTCACTGAAGCTTTCTTT.